Listed here are 15 T cell receptor beta chains from one sample, sequenced in a study of cytomegalovirus exposure and HLA in healthy donors. A multiplex PCR was run with 60 Vbeta primers and 13 Jbeta primers. The method was immunoSEQ multiplex PCR; TCRdb's version includes in-frame clones alone and lacks a portion of them. The sample has about 120,000 clones, around 77% seen once. Sequences were obtained from PBMCs. The receptors were sampled from a man aged 40-49 years in good health and CMV-seropositive.

The rearrangement joins TRBV10-1 to TRBJ2-7, with TRBD1 identical over 8 bases. The CDR3 is 16 residues long. V trimming: 5 bases; J trimming: 6 bases; junction bases outside the gene matches: 15. Germline V lookup: CDR1 WNHNN, CDR2 SYGVQD (reference sequence). CDR3 sequence: CASSFPFMDRAPEQYF. CDR3 DNA sequence: TGCGCCAGCAGTTTTCCTTTCATGGACAGGGCCCCCGAGCAGTACTTC.

V gene TRBV19 combines with J gene TRBJ2-1, with 8 bases matching TRBD2. Germline values: CDR1 LNHDA, CDR2 SQIVND (reference sequence). The CDR3 runs to 15 residues. Germline trimming cut 4 bases from V and 5 bases from J; bases unmatched to any gene: 7. The CDR3 region is CASSTPGLVNNEQFF. The CDR3 DNA reads TGTGCCAGTAGTACCCCGGGACTAGTAAACAATGAGCAGTTCTTC.

The chain couples TRBV5-1 to TRBJ2-3, with a possible D match to TRBD1 (6 bases). The CDR3 runs 14 residues. The V end lost 0 bases, the J end lost 5 bases, and 10 bases lay between the germline ends. Germline V lookup: CDR1 SGHRS, CDR2 YFSETQ. The CDR3 protein is CASSLGGLEDTQYF. Here the CDR3 DNA reads TGCGCCAGCAGCTTGGGGGGGCTGGAAGATACGCAGTATTTT.

The rearrangement uses TRBV7-3 and TRBJ2-1, with D perhaps TRBD1 (6 bases). V gave up 5 bases and J gave up 9 bases, with 11 bases separating them. The CDR3 has 12 residues. In germline, CDR1 is SGHTA, CDR2 FQGTGA. The CDR3 loop reads CASSDTGIEQFF. The CDR3 DNA reads as TGTGCCAGCAGCGATACAGGGATTGAGCAGTTCTTC.

The chain is built from TRBV19 and TRBJ2-1; TRBD2 matches at 10 bases. The CDR3 sequence is 15 residues long. V shed 7 bases, J shed 2 bases, and the junction held 5 bases outside the gene matches. Per germline, CDR1 LNHDA and CDR2 SQIVND (reference sequence). CDR3 in amino acids: CASTTLAGAYNEQFF. In DNA, the CDR3 is TGTGCCAGTACCACTCTAGCGGGGGCCTACAATGAGCAGTTCTTC.

The CDR3 region is CASSLSGASGVETQYF. The CDR3, as DNA: TGTGCCAGCAGTTTATCCGGGGCTAGCGGGGTTGAGACCCAGTACTTC. The J gene is TRBJ2-5, the V gene TRBV27, with 9 bases lining up with TRBD2. Per the germline V gene, CDR1 is MNHEY and CDR2 is SMNVEV (reference sequence). The CDR3 totals 16 residues. V lost 0 bases and J lost 5; bases outside the gene matches: 7.

The gene calls are TRBV2 and TRBJ2-5, with D maybe TRBD2 (5 bases). Germline loops: CDR1 SNHLY, CDR2 FYNNEI. The CDR3 has 12 residues. The V end lost 8 bases, the J end lost 3 bases, and 10 bases lay between the germline ends. The CDR3 sequence is CASGTSKETQYF. CDR3 nucleotide sequence: TGTGCCAGCGGCACTAGTAAAGAGACCCAGTACTTC. Full variable domain (missing parts from reference TRBV2 and TRBJ2-5): EPEVTQTPSHQVTQMGQEVILRCVPISNHLYFYWYRQILGQKVEFLVSFYNNEISEKSEIFDDQFSVERPDGSNFTLKIRSTKLEDSAMYFCASGTSKETQYFGPGTRLLVL.

The genes are TRBV7-2 and TRBJ2-1; 13 positions agree with TRBD2. The V segment lost 3 bases and the J segment 9 bases; nucleotides outside the gene matches: 8. The CDR3 covers 16 residues. CDR1 and CDR2 from the germline V gene are SGHTA and FQGNSA. Here the CDR3 DNA reads TGTGCCAGCAGCTTGGGACTAGCGGGGAAATCTAGTGAGCAGTTCTTC. It yields the protein CASSLGLAGKSSEQFF. The full variable domain, with the rest looked up from reference TRBV7-2 and TRBJ2-1, is GAGVSQSPSNKVTEKGKDVELRCDPISGHTALYWYRQSLGQGLEFLIYFQGNSAPDKSGLPSDRFSAERTGGSVSTLTIQRTQQEDSAVYLCASSLGLAGKSSEQFFGPGTRLTVL.

The chain employs TRBV5-4 and TRBJ1-1, with a weak D call TRBD1 (5 bases). The germline V gene has CDR1 SGHNT and CDR2 YYREEE (reference sequence). The germline V and J ends were trimmed by 5 bases and 3 bases, with 17 bases remaining between them. The CDR3 extends over 15 amino acids. The CDR3 loop is CASSFFLGEDTEAFF. In nucleotides, the CDR3 is TGTGCCAGCAGTTTCTTTCTAGGGGAGGACACTGAAGCTTTCTTT.

This clone came up a few times. This chain links TRBV11-2 with TRBJ2-1, with D possibly being TRBD1 (5 bases). With 2 bases removed from V and 5 bases from J, the gap between germline ends came to 13 bases. CDR1 SGHAT and CDR2 FQNNGV come from the germline V gene. This CDR3 has 15 amino acids. The CDR3 spells CASSLSGYTNNEQFF. The CDR3 DNA reads TGTGCCAGCAGCTTATCAGGGTATACTAACAATGAGCAGTTCTTC. The whole variable domain, filled in from reference TRBV11-2 and TRBJ2-1, reads EAGVAQSPRYKIIEKRQSVAFWCNPISGHATLYWYQQILGQGPKLLIQFQNNGVVDDSQLPKDRFSAERLKGVDSTLKIQPAKLEDSAVYLCASSLSGYTNNEQFFGPGTRLTVL.

This clone was detected only a few times. V usage is TRBV6-1 and J usage is TRBJ1-4; 8 bases fit TRBD1. The ends lost 4 bases at V and 7 bases at J; junction bases unmatched: 11. CDR1 is MNHNS, CDR2 SASEGT, per germline. The CDR3 is 16 residues long. CDR3 nucleotides: TGTGCCAGCAGTGGTCGTTCAGGGGGCGAAGGTGAAAAACTGTTTTTT. This gives the protein CASSGRSGGEGEKLFF.

This clone was found once. The gene calls are TRBV10-3 and TRBJ2-1, with TRBD2 as a possible D gene (6 bases). Germline V gives CDR1 ENHRY, CDR2 SYGVKD. Trimming removed 8 bases from V and 4 bases from J, with 18 bases in between. The CDR3 extends over 15 amino acids. Written as DNA, the CDR3 is TGTGCCATCGGGGCCCGCGGGACGGGATACAATGAGCAGTTCTTC. It translates to CAIGARGTGYNEQFF.

This chain uses TRBV7-2 with TRBJ2-3; weak D call: TRBD2 (6 bases). This CDR3 comprises 18 residues. From germline, CDR1 is SGHTA and CDR2 FQGNSA. V dropped 0 bases and J dropped 0 bases, with 16 bases sitting between them. The CDR3 bases are TGTGCCAGCAGCTTAGCTAGCGGCTGGAGTGAAAGCACAGATACGCAGTATTTT. It is translated as CASSLASGWSESTDTQYF.

The chain uses TRBV11-2 and TRBJ1-6; tentative D call: TRBD1 (6 bases). Germline-derived CDR1 and CDR2 are SGHAT and FQNNGV. The V gene lost 2 bases and the J gene lost 3 bases, with 17 bases spanning the gap. CDR3 length equals 18 residues. CDR3 DNA: TGTGCCAGCAGCTTAACGAGTAACAGGGCCGTCTATAATTCACCCCTCCACTTT. Its translation is CASSLTSNRAVYNSPLHF. Combining the CDR3 with reference TRBV11-2 and TRBJ1-6 gives the whole variable domain EAGVAQSPRYKIIEKRQSVAFWCNPISGHATLYWYQQILGQGPKLLIQFQNNGVVDDSQLPKDRFSAERLKGVDSTLKIQPAKLEDSAVYLCASSLTSNRAVYNSPLHFGNGTRLTVT.

The chain employs TRBV7-3 and TRBJ1-1; 7 bases are shared with TRBD1. Per germline, CDR1 SGHTA and CDR2 FQGTGA. Trimming at V came to 5 bases and at J to 7 bases, leaving 7 bases not matched to a gene. The CDR3 has 13 residues. CDR3 in DNA: TGTGCCAGCAGCGTTAGACAGGGAGGTGAAGCTTTCTTT. Protein: CASSVRQGGEAFF.